One sample yielded the 30 T cell receptor beta chains listed below, sequenced in a study of T-cell memory formation after mild COVID-19. TCRdb passed the 5' RACE reads through MiXCR, listing each CDR3 protein once. This sample carries approximately 490,000 distinct CDR3 sequences, about a fifth of them seen once, and the ten largest clones take around 12%. Sequenced: PBMCs or a T cell subset sorted from them (not recorded which). Receptor source: an adult woman who had mild COVID-19 (a few samples of this study predate the infection). Cell type and time point are not known.

The count of this clonotype is one. The V call is TRBV6-6, the J call TRBJ1-4; TRBD1 matches 7 bases. CDR1 is MNHNY and CDR2 is SVGAGI in the germline V gene (reference sequence). V trimming: 4 bases; J trimming: 10 bases; junction bases outside the gene matches: 12. The CDR3 sequence is 15 residues long. The CDR3: CASSSPGTEARKLFF. CDR3 bases: TGTGCCAGCAGTTCGCCGGGGACAGAGGCTCGAAAACTGTTTTTT.

The rearrangement joins TRBV7-6 to TRBJ2-7, with 10 bases identical to TRBD1. Germline trimming cut 3 bases from V and 2 bases from J; bases unmatched to any gene: 7. Germline V gives CDR1 SGHVS, CDR2 FNYEAQ. The length of the CDR3 is 16 residues. CDR3 sequence reads: CASSLNPGQGAYEQYF. The DNA of the CDR3 is TGTGCCAGCAGCTTGAACCCCGGACAGGGGGCCTACGAGCAGTACTTC.

The chain is built from TRBV7-9 and TRBJ2-5; 11 bases fit TRBD2. The germline V gene encodes CDR1 SEHNR and CDR2 FQNEAQ (reference sequence). The CDR3 consists of 15 residues. Trimming cost V 5 bases and J 4 bases; bases outside gene matches: 6. Here the CDR3 reads CASSRPGLAAETQYF. CDR3 nucleotides: TGTGCCAGCAGCCGACCGGGACTAGCGGCAGAGACCCAGTACTTC.

This clonotype was seen more than once but under ten times. This rearrangement joins TRBV5-8 to TRBJ2-1; no firm D call. CDR1 and CDR2 from the germline V gene are SGHTS and YDEGEE. The CDR3 spans 15 residues. V lost 0 bases and J lost 5, with 12 bases in between. The CDR3: CASSLEMAEDNEQFF. The CDR3 DNA reads as TGTGCCAGCAGCTTGGAAATGGCAGAGGACAATGAGCAGTTCTTC.

The rearrangement links TRBV7-8 to TRBJ2-3; D not certain. CDR3 length: 16 amino acids. In germline, CDR1 is SGHVS, CDR2 FQNEAQ. V was shortened by 2 bases and J by 5 bases, with 17 bases between the two germline ends. The CDR3 here is CASSLISSSGRDTQYF. The CDR3 nucleotides read TGTGCCAGCAGCTTAATATCGAGTTCGGGTAGAGATACGCAGTATTTT.

V usage is TRBV7-2 and J usage is TRBJ2-4; perhaps TRBD1 as D (6 bases). The CDR3 length is 14 residues. Trimming removed 6 bases from V and 10 bases from J, with 19 bases in between. CDR1 and CDR2 (germline): SGHTA, FQGNSA. CDR3 sequence: CASSPEVDRGIQYF. CDR3 bases: TGTGCCAGCAGTCCAGAGGTGGACAGAGGAATTCAGTACTTC.

The chain links TRBV5-1 to TRBJ2-1; TRBD2 might be the D (6 bases). V was clipped by 1 base and J by 5 bases, with 13 bases between them. This CDR3 contains 15 residues. The germline gives CDR1 SGHRS, CDR2 YFSETQ. The CDR3 DNA reads as TGCGCCAGCAGCTTGTATGCGGGGCAAAACAATGAGCAGTTCTTC. This translates into CASSLYAGQNNEQFF.

The chain has TRBV6-5 and TRBJ2-1; TRBD2 matches at 9 bases. The CDR3 totals 19 residues. J lost 6 bases, V lost 2 bases, and 17 bases had no gene match. CDR1 is MNHEY and CDR2 is SVGAGI in the germline V gene. The CDR3: CASSYQTSGPRGLSNEQFF. The CDR3 nucleotides are TGTGCCAGCAGTTACCAGACTAGCGGTCCCCGCGGGCTGAGCAATGAGCAGTTCTTC.

The table lists this clonotype with a few counts. This chain links TRBV5-5 with TRBJ2-3, with D possibly matching TRBD2 (6 bases). Germline V lookup: CDR1 SGHKS, CDR2 YYEKEE (reference sequence). Deletions cut 7 bases from V and 6 bases from J, with 15 bases between. The CDR3 has 13 residues. The CDR3 protein is CASFLQSGDTQYF. The DNA of the CDR3 is TGTGCCAGCTTCCTCCAAAGCGGGGATACGCAGTATTTT.

The chain couples TRBV7-8 to TRBJ2-7, with TRBD1 as a possible D gene (5 bases). The V end lost 5 bases, the J end lost 4 bases, and 15 bases lay between the germline ends. Germline V gene sequence: CDR1 SGHVS, CDR2 FQNEAQ. This CDR3 is 14 amino acids long. The CDR3 DNA sequence: TGTGCCAGCAGCGACAGCGTAATCTCATACGAGCAGTACTTC. This codes for CASSDSVISYEQYF.

DNA of the CDR3: TGTGCCAGCAGCGGGACTAGCGTCCAAGAGACCCAGTACTTC. Translated: CASSGTSVQETQYF. The chain recombines TRBV3-1 with TRBJ2-5; the match to TRBD2 covers 10 bases. The CDR3 runs to 14 residues. V gave up 5 bases and J gave up 1 base; unmatched junction bases: 1. Germline V gene sequence: CDR1 LGHDT, CDR2 YNNKEL (reference sequence).

This clonotype appeared a single time. An end of the junction differs from the germline gene, which may be a read error. The J gene is TRBJ1-2, the V gene TRBV5-1, with D possibly being TRBD1 (5 bases). There are 11 residues in the CDR3. Looked up from germline, CDR1 is SGHRS and CDR2 is YFSETQ. CDR3 protein: CASSSDSRPYF. Here the CDR3 DNA reads TGCGCCAGCAGCTCAGACAGCCGCCCGTACTTC.

This clonotype appeared a few times. The chain joins TRBV18 to TRBJ1-4; possible D gene TRBD1, 6 bases. From germline, CDR1 is KGHSH and CDR2 LQKENI. The CDR3 sequence is 15 residues long. The V and J ends lost 2 bases and 7 bases respectively, with 14 bases between them. The CDR3 DNA is TGTGCCAGCTCACCAGCGGAGGGGGGACCTGAAAAACTGTTTTTT. Its translation is CASSPAEGGPEKLFF.

This clonotype was seen at least ten times. A junction end diverges from the germline sequence, so it may reflect a read error. The CDR3 is CASSLDATDNTQYF. Written as DNA, the CDR3 is TGCGCCAGCAGTTTGGATGCGACCGATAATACGCAGTATTTT. The chain carries TRBV5-1 and TRBJ2-3; D is uncertain. CDR1 and CDR2 from the germline V gene are SGHRS and YFSETQ. CDR3 length equals 14 residues.

There are a few counts of this clonotype. The rearrangement joins TRBV9 to TRBJ2-2; 8 bases line up with TRBD1. CDR3 size: 16 residues. Germline loops: CDR1 SGDLS, CDR2 YYNGEE. J gave up 5 bases and V 0 bases, and 6 bases lay outside the gene matches. The CDR3, as DNA: TGTGCCAGCAGCGTAGATGACAGGGGAGCGACCGGGGAGCTGTTTTTT. It codes for CASSVDDRGATGELFF.

The chain is built from TRBV12-3 or TRBV12-4 and TRBJ2-2, with a possible D match to TRBD1 (6 bases). V dropped 3 bases and J dropped 4 bases, with 12 bases sitting between them. The CDR3 contains 15 residues. CDR3 protein: CASSFPGASTGELFF. The DNA of the CDR3 is TGTGCCAGCAGTTTCCCAGGGGCAAGCACCGGGGAGCTGTTTTTT.

The chain has TRBV7-2 and TRBJ2-7, with a tentative D call TRBD1 (5 bases). The CDR3 totals 12 residues. Trimming left V 3 bases short and J 7 bases short, with 10 bases between. Germline lookup yields CDR1 SGHTA and CDR2 FQGNSA. CDR3: CASSFQGWEQYF. The CDR3, as DNA: TGTGCCAGCAGCTTTCAGGGCTGGGAGCAGTACTTC.

This chain uses TRBV15 with TRBJ2-3; the D is unclear. The CDR3 has 16 amino acids. Between the trimmed V and J ends, which lost 1 base and 0 bases, there was a span of 11 bases. CDR1 is LNHNV and CDR2 is YYDKDF in the germline V gene (reference sequence). CDR3 protein: CATSRGASTSTDTQYF. The CDR3, as DNA: TGTGCCACCAGCAGAGGGGCATCAACTAGCACAGATACGCAGTATTTT.

The V gene is TRBV20-1, the J gene TRBJ2-7, with 8 positions matching TRBD2. This CDR3 contains 13 residues. The germline gives CDR1 DFQATT, CDR2 SNEGSKA (reference sequence). V was pared by 5 bases and J by 1 base, with 4 bases of the junction left unmatched. The CDR3: CSAFGGGSYEQYF. The CDR3 nucleotides are TGCAGTGCTTTCGGCGGGGGGTCCTACGAGCAGTACTTC.

The chain joins TRBV7-2 to TRBJ2-5; possibly TRBD1 or TRBD2 for D (5 bases each). Germline assignment: CDR1 SGHTA and CDR2 FQGNSA. The CDR3 is made up of 18 amino acids. V lost 2 bases and J lost 2, with 21 bases in between. The CDR3 region is CASSLRLLGTQEQETQYF. The CDR3 bases are TGTGCCAGCAGCTTACGCCTACTAGGGACGCAGGAACAAGAGACCCAGTACTTC.

This clonotype was observed a handful of times. This chain links TRBV12-3 or TRBV12-4 with TRBJ2-3; 8 nucleotides agree with TRBD2. There are 14 residues in the CDR3. The V segment lost 6 bases and the J segment 3 bases; nucleotides outside the gene matches: 5. This CDR3 reads CASSISGGTDTQYF. The DNA for the CDR3 is TGTGCCAGCAGCATAAGCGGGGGTACAGATACGCAGTATTTT.

The rearrangement links TRBV2 to TRBJ2-1; perhaps TRBD1 as D (6 bases). Trimming removed 5 bases at V and 4 bases at J, with 15 bases between. The CDR3 consists of 15 residues. The germline gives CDR1 SNHLY, CDR2 FYNNEI. CDR3 bases: TGTGCCAGCAGTACAGGACAGAAACTTTACAATGAGCAGTTCTTC. This encodes CASSTGQKLYNEQFF. The variable domain in full, with the rest retrieved from reference TRBV2 and TRBJ2-1, is EPEVTQTPSHQVTQMGQEVILRCVPISNHLYFYWYRQILGQKVEFLVSFYNNEISEKSEIFDDQFSVERPDGSNFTLKIRSTKLEDSAMYFCASSTGQKLYNEQFFGPGTRLTVL.

V gene TRBV7-8 combines with J gene TRBJ1-3, with TRBD1 matching 7 bases. This CDR3 comprises 17 residues. Germline trimming cut 4 bases from V and 0 bases from J; bases unmatched to any gene: 9. Germline V CDR1 and CDR2: SGHVS, FQNEAQ. The CDR3: CASSSGTATYSGNTIYF. The CDR3 region has the DNA TGTGCCAGCAGCTCCGGGACAGCGACTTACTCTGGAAACACCATATATTTT.

This clonotype came up a few times. The chain is built from TRBV7-9 and TRBJ2-7; TRBD2 aligns across 8 bases. Trimming cost V 9 bases and J 6 bases; bases outside gene matches: 4. This CDR3 spans 11 amino acids. The germline V gene has CDR1 SEHNR and CDR2 FQNEAQ (reference sequence). CDR3 residues: CARRTSCEQYF. The CDR3 DNA is TGTGCCAGGCGGACTAGCTGCGAGCAGTACTTC. The full variable domain, rest sourced from reference TRBV7-9 and TRBJ2-7, is DTGVSQNPRHKITKRGQNVTFRCDPISEHNRLYWYRQTLGQGPEFLTYFQNEAQLEKSRLLSDRFSAERPKGSFSTLEIQRTEQGDSAMYLCARRTSCEQYFGPGTRLTVT.

There are a few counts of this clonotype. The chain is built from TRBV7-9 and TRBJ1-2; 7 bases are shared with TRBD1. The junction had 2 bases not matched to a gene; V was cut back by 6 bases and J by 7 bases. Looked up from germline, CDR1 is SEHNR and CDR2 is FQNEAQ (reference sequence). This CDR3 is 11 amino acids long. The CDR3 region is CASSTGVGYTF. In DNA form, the CDR3 reads TGTGCCAGCAGTACAGGGGTTGGCTACACCTTC.

This clonotype has more than one count but fewer than ten. The gene calls are TRBV29-1 and TRBJ2-1, with 8 bases lining up with TRBD2. Germline CDR1 is SQVTM and CDR2 is ANQGSEA. This CDR3 contains 16 residues. With V trimmed by 2 bases and J by 0 bases, 6 bases remained unmatched. CDR3 DNA: TGCAGCGTTGAACTAGCGGGCCTTAGCTCCTACAATGAGCAGTTCTTC. It encodes CSVELAGLSSYNEQFF.

This clonotype was seen only a few times. CDR3 nucleotide sequence: TGTGCCAGCAGTGAGCGTCTAGTCGATGAGCAGTTCTTC. This sequence encodes CASSERLVDEQFF. The chain is built from TRBV2 and TRBJ2-1; the D is unclear. Germline CDR1 is SNHLY and CDR2 is FYNNEI. Trimming removed 3 bases at V and 8 bases at J, with 11 bases between. The CDR3 consists of 13 residues.

The V call is TRBV6-5, the J call TRBJ2-5; D tentatively reads TRBD1 or TRBD2 (7 bases each). CDR3 length equals 14 residues. The germline CDR1 and CDR2 sequences are MNHEY and SVGAGI. Trimming took off 5 bases at V and 2 bases at J, with 12 bases between the two ends. The CDR3 protein is CASSPQGGQETQYF. CDR3 nucleotides: TGTGCCAGCAGTCCTCAGGGGGGGCAAGAGACCCAGTACTTC.

The V and J genes are TRBV9 and TRBJ2-2; 8 bases are a match to TRBD2. V lost 1 base, J lost 4 bases, and 9 bases stayed unmatched. The CDR3 runs 17 residues. The germline gives CDR1 SGDLS, CDR2 YYNGEE. CDR3 protein: CASSVLDREGRTGELFF. DNA of the CDR3: TGTGCCAGCAGCGTACTGGACCGGGAGGGCCGCACCGGGGAGCTGTTTTTT.

This clonotype was recorded a few times. The chain employs TRBV6-2 or TRBV6-3 and TRBJ1-1; D possibly corresponds to TRBD1 (5 bases). The CDR3 totals 15 residues. Per germline, CDR1 MNHEY and CDR2 SVGEGT. The V and J ends lost 5 bases and 1 base respectively, with 14 bases between them. The CDR3 nucleotides are TGTGCCAGCAGTGATAGACAGAAATGGAACACTGAAGCTTTCTTT. It encodes CASSDRQKWNTEAFF.